The present T cell receptor beta chain was sequenced within a study of blood T cell repertoires in COVID-19. Across the whole study: The United States, Italy and Spain provided the acute and convalescent COVID-19 samples. Sources were T cells, B-cell-depleted T cells, or PBMCs; the material itself was cDNA or gDNA.

CDR3 length: 13 residues. V was clipped by 2 bases and J by 7 bases, with 11 bases between them. Looked up from germline, CDR1 is LGHDT and CDR2 is YNNKEL (reference sequence). TCRdb's table, derived via immunoSEQ multiplex PCR, lists solely in-frame clones and lacks some. Of 350,000 to 400,000 clones listed, roughly 90% are singletons. Material: PBMCs or T cells enriched from blood (not recorded which). The chain uses TRBV3-1 (or the pseudogene TRBV3-2) and TRBJ1-2, with a weak D call TRBD1 (6 bases). The source of this sequence is a woman aged 25 to 39 with acute COVID-19. CDR3 bases: TGTGCCAGCAGCCAACCCGGGGGGGCTGGCTACACCTTC. Translating it yields CASSQPGGAGYTF.